The 16 T cell receptor beta chains listed next were all sequenced from one sample in a study of blood T cell repertoires in COVID-19. Repertoires were generated with immunoSEQ multiplex PCR, while TCRdb's copy carries only in-frame clones and drops some. Here the sample spans 70,000 to 100,000 clones, around 92% being singletons. The sample comprised peripheral blood. These receptors were taken from a man aged 50-60 years with COVID-19, enrolled during active disease.

The chain employs TRBV30 and TRBJ2-2; 15 bases map to TRBD2. Losses at the gene ends were 3 bases for V and 6 bases for J; bases not matched to a gene: 5. CDR1 is GTSNPN and CDR2 is SVGIG in the germline V gene (reference sequence). The CDR3 is 16 amino acids. The CDR3: CAWRHRTSGGAGELFF. CDR3 bases: TGTGCCTGGAGGCATCGGACTAGCGGGGGGGCCGGGGAGCTGTTTTTT.

V gene TRBV2 combines with J gene TRBJ2-2; D is possibly TRBD1 (6 bases). Germline CDR1 and CDR2: SNHLY and FYNNEI. V was trimmed by 11 bases and J by 0 bases, leaving 10 bases between them. The CDR3 length is 13 residues. The CDR3 DNA is TGTGCCGGGGACACCGCGAACACCGGGGAGCTGTTTTTT. The encoded protein is CAGDTANTGELFF.

The chain joins TRBV2 to TRBJ2-3; D perhaps matches TRBD1 (6 bases). V was shortened by 4 bases and J by 3 bases, with 8 bases between the two germline ends. CDR3 size: 13 residues. Germline CDR1 reads SNHLY; CDR2 reads FYNNEI. In nucleotides, the CDR3 is TGTGCCAGCAGTGGAGGGGGAACAGATACGCAGTATTTT. This encodes CASSGGGTDTQYF.

The genes are TRBV4-1 and TRBJ1-4; no reliable D call. CDR1 MGHRA and CDR2 YSYEKL come from the germline V gene. V gave up 0 bases and J gave up 4 bases, with 9 bases separating them. The CDR3 covers 15 residues. The CDR3 DNA reads TGCGCCAGCAGCCAAGAAAACAGAAGTAATGAAAAACTGTTTTTT. It codes for CASSQENRSNEKLFF.

This chain joins TRBV6-5 and TRBJ1-5; D is perhaps TRBD1 (5 bases). V lost 7 bases to trimming and J lost 2 bases, with 15 bases between them. Germline CDR1 MNHEY, CDR2 SVGAGI. The CDR3 loop spans 15 amino acids. The CDR3 here is CASIHQGWGNQPQHF. The CDR3 DNA follows: TGTGCCAGCATTCATCAGGGTTGGGGCAATCAGCCCCAGCATTTT.

The chain is built from TRBV24-1 and TRBJ1-6; D is uncertain. V lost 9 bases and J lost 0, with 11 bases in between. The CDR3 spans 15 residues. Looked up from germline, CDR1 is KGHDR and CDR2 is SFDVKD. The CDR3, as DNA: TGTGCCACCTCCGACGGGATCTCCTATAATTCACCCCTCCACTTT. It yields the protein CATSDGISYNSPLHF.

This chain connects TRBV6-5 to TRBJ1-2; TRBD1 matches 7 bases. J was trimmed by 0 bases and V by 5 bases; bases with no gene match: 6. CDR1 is MNHEY and CDR2 is SVGAGI in the germline V gene. The CDR3 runs to 15 residues. Here the CDR3 reads CASSRQGTSNYGYTF. The CDR3 nucleotides read TGTGCCAGCAGTCGACAGGGAACGTCTAACTATGGCTACACCTTC.

This clone appeared once. The V gene is TRBV11-2, the J gene TRBJ2-5; perhaps TRBD1 as D (6 bases). Trimming cost V 1 base and J 3 bases, with 9 bases left between them. This CDR3 is built from 14 residues. From germline, CDR1 is SGHAT and CDR2 FQNNGV. The CDR3 reads CASSLGTGKETQYF. The CDR3 region has the DNA TGTGCCAGCAGCTTAGGTACAGGGAAAGAGACCCAGTACTTC.

This chain uses TRBV3-1 (or the pseudogene TRBV3-2) with TRBJ2-7; 8 positions agree with TRBD1. V was clipped by 4 bases and J by 5 bases; unmatched bases: 19. Germline V lookup: CDR1 LGHDT, CDR2 YNNKEL (reference sequence). This CDR3 region has 18 residues. CDR3 DNA: TGTGCCAGCAGCCTCACCCCCGGGACAGGCGGGTATGGGCACGAGCAGTACTTC. It specifies CASSLTPGTGGYGHEQYF.

As DNA, the CDR3 is TGCGCCAGCAGGTCCCTCAGCGGGGGGTCCTACGAGCAGTACTTC. It codes for CASRSLSGGSYEQYF. V and J are TRBV4-1 and TRBJ2-7, with TRBD2 identical over 9 bases. There are 15 residues in the CDR3. J was trimmed by 1 base and V by 6 bases; bases with no gene match: 7. Germline V lookup: CDR1 MGHRA, CDR2 YSYEKL.

This clone was seen a handful of times. The V and J genes are TRBV12-3 or TRBV12-4 and TRBJ1-2; D is undetermined. This CDR3 region has 13 residues. V lost 5 bases and J 8 bases, leaving 15 bases between the germline ends. The CDR3 is CASSHSPNLGYTF. The CDR3 DNA follows: TGTGCCAGCAGTCACAGTCCCAACTTGGGCTACACCTTC.

The rearrangement links TRBV7-2 to TRBJ2-5; tentatively, D is TRBD2 (5 bases). There are 14 residues in the CDR3. The V and J ends lost 3 bases and 2 bases respectively, with 10 bases between them. Germline V lookup: CDR1 SGHTA, CDR2 FQGNSA. The DNA for the CDR3 is TGTGCCAGCAGCTTGCGGGTCCTACAAGAGACCCAGTACTTC. Its protein is CASSLRVLQETQYF.

This sequence joins TRBV5-1 and TRBJ1-1, with 10 bases fitting TRBD1. The V segment lost 5 bases and the J segment 6 bases; nucleotides outside the gene matches: 4. Germline CDR1 and CDR2: SGHRS and YFSETQ. CDR3 length equals 13 residues. The CDR3 coding sequence is TGCGCCAGCAGTAGGGACAGGGGCGCTGAAGCTTTCTTT. Its translation is CASSRDRGAEAFF. Full variable domain (outside the CDR3, taken from reference TRBV5-1 and TRBJ1-1): KAGVTQTPRYLIKTRGQQVTLSCSPISGHRSVSWYQQTPGQGLQFLFEYFSETQRNKGNFPGRFSGRQFSNSRSEMNVSTLELGDSALYLCASSRDRGAEAFFGQGTRLTVV.

V is TRBV4-2 and J is TRBJ2-3, with D perhaps matching TRBD2 (5 bases). This CDR3 has 18 residues. Deletions cut 0 bases from V and 1 base from J, with 17 bases between. Per the germline V gene, CDR1 is LGHNA and CDR2 is YNFKEQ. CDR3 region: CASSQDPSSLRGTDTQYF. The DNA for the CDR3 is TGTGCCAGCAGCCAAGACCCGTCGTCCCTGAGGGGCACAGATACGCAGTATTTT.

The chain couples TRBV27 to TRBJ1-5; the match to TRBD1 covers 7 bases. With 0 bases clipped from V and 1 base from J, the junction kept 3 bases outside the gene matches. Germline V gene data show CDR1 as MNHEY and CDR2 as SMNVEV (reference sequence). This CDR3 spans 16 amino acids. The CDR3 DNA follows: TGTGCCAGCAGTTTATCAGGGACAGCAAGCAATCAGCCCCAGCATTTT. Its translation is CASSLSGTASNQPQHF.

The gene calls are TRBV19 and TRBJ1-5; D unresolved. Germline assignment: CDR1 LNHDA and CDR2 SQIVND (reference sequence). Trimming shortened V by 6 bases and J by 1 base, and 13 bases separated the two germline ends. This CDR3 is 15 amino acids long. CDR3 residues: CASSTRGLSNQPQHF. The CDR3 nucleotides read TGTGCCAGTAGCACCCGCGGCTTGAGCAATCAGCCCCAGCATTTT.